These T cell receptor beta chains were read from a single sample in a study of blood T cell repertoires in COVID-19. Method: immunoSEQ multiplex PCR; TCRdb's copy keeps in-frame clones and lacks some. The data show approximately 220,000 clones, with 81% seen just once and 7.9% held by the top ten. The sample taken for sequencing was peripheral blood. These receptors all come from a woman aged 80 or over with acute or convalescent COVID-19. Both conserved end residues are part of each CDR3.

CASSLAPGQGGDTEAFF	TRBV7-2	TRBJ1-1
CASSALAGEEDTQYF	TRBV3-1/TRBV3-2	TRBJ2-3
CASSPHTLYEQYF	TRBV18	TRBJ2-7
CASSPKREGGNEQFF	TRBV18	TRBJ2-1
CASSETTGSSYEQYF	TRBV4-1	TRBJ2-7
CASSERDIYGYTF	TRBV6-1	TRBJ1-2
CASSTARDTYTDTQYF	TRBV7-9	TRBJ2-3
CASSPTLITGGSHNEQFF	TRBV18	TRBJ2-1
CASSLARASTDTQYF	TRBV5-1	TRBJ2-3
CASSLSTGGISVETQYF	TRBV7-6	TRBJ2-5
CASGPSGGSYNEQFF	TRBV12-5	TRBJ2-1